This T cell receptor (beta chain) came from a study of cytomegalovirus exposure and HLA in healthy donors. Vbeta (60) and Jbeta (13) primers were used in the PCR. The protocol was immunoSEQ multiplex PCR, while the TCRdb copy is restricted to in-frame clones and leaves out a portion. The repertoire includes some 200,000 clones, approximately 84% of them detected once, and less than 0.3% sits in the top ten. Only one count was recorded for this clone. Its antigen is undetermined. The germline CDR1 and CDR2 sequences are GTSNPN and SVGIG (reference sequence). J lost 8 bases, V lost 2 bases, and 12 bases had no gene match. The CDR3 contains 15 residues. Whole-study findings and limits: An analysis was carried out at a later point. It showed that HLA-associated TCR beta chains were more clonally expanded than equally common non-associated chains.

This chain uses TRBV30 with TRBJ2-1; TRBD1 matches 7 bases. The sequence was collected from a girl under three years old in good health and CMV-seronegative. The source material was PBMCs. The CDR3 nucleotides read TGTGCCTGGAGTAGGGGGCCCGGAAATGTGGATGAGCAGTTCTTC. It codes for CAWSRGPGNVDEQFF.